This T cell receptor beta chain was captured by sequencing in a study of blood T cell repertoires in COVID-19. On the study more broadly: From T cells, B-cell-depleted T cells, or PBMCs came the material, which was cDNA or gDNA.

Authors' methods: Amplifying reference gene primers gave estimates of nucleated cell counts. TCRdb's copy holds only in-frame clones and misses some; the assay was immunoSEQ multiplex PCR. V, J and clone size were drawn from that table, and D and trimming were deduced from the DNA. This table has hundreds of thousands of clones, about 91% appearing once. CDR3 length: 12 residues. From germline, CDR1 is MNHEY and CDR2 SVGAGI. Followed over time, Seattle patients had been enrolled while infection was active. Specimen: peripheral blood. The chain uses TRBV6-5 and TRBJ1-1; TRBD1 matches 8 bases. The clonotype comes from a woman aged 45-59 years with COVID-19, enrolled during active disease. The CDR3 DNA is TGTGTATCCCGAACAGGGGGAACTGAAGCTTTCTTT. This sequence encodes CVSRTGGTEAFF.